This T cell receptor (beta chain) was sequenced during a study of cytomegalovirus exposure and HLA in healthy donors. This clone was recorded a few times. PCR primers comprised 60 Vbeta and 13 Jbeta primers. Assay: immunoSEQ multiplex PCR; the TCRdb copy retains only in-frame clones and omits some. The sample consists of roughly 130,000 clones, more than 70% of them appearing once. V lost 3 bases and J 3 bases, leaving 6 bases between the germline ends. The CDR3 sequence is 11 residues long. The germline gives CDR1 SQVTM, CDR2 ANQGSEA. The sequenced sample was PBMCs. The chain links TRBV29-1 to TRBJ2-7, with D tentatively TRBD2 (5 bases). This clonotype was sampled from a male donor in good health and CMV-seropositive. The CDR3 bases are TGCAGCGTTGATGCGGGCTACGAGCAGTACTTC. This translates into CSVDAGYEQYF.